This note documents a single TCR beta chain sequence. Its target is not known. The junction and the germline gene differ at one end; a read error may be behind it. Per the germline V gene, CDR1 is SGHDN and CDR2 is FVKESK. The CDR3 consists of 17 residues. This specimen belongs to a study of identical twins. A universal primer binding site was introduced by template switching. The final cDNA contained unique molecular identifiers. TCRdb redid the calling of the 5' RACE reads with MiXCR, one entry per CDR3 protein. The table lists approximately 490,000 distinct CDR3 sequences, approximately 20% of them singletons. The study's findings and limits: Models came in too low on out-of-frame TCR alpha sharing in monozygotic twins. Invariant T cells like MAIT and iNKT could partly confound the zero-insertion analyses.

The data were also submitted as part of a second study, on yellow fever vaccine responses in identical twins.

The genes are TRBV14 and TRBJ2-1; 14 bases fit TRBD2. The sequenced sample was CD4+ T cells sorted from blood. This sequence was found in a woman under 30 in good health. CDR3 coding DNA: TGTGCCAGCAGCCACCACGGACTAGCGGGGGGCTACAATGAGCAGTTCTTT. This codes for CASSHHGLAGGYNEQFF.